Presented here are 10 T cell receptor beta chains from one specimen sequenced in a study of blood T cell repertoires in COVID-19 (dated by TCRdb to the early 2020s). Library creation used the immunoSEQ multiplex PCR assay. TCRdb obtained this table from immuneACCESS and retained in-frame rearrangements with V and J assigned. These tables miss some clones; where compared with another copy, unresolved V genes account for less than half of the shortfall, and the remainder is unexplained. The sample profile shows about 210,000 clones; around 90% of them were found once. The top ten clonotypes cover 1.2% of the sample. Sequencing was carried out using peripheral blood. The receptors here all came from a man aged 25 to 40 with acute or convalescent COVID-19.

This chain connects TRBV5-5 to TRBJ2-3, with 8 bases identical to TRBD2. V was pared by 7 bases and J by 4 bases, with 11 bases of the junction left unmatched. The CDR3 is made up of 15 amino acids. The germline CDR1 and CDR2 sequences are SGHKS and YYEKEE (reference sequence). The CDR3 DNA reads TGTGCCAGCGGGGTAGCGGGAAGGTACCCAGATACGCAGTATTTT. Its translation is CASGVAGRYPDTQYF.

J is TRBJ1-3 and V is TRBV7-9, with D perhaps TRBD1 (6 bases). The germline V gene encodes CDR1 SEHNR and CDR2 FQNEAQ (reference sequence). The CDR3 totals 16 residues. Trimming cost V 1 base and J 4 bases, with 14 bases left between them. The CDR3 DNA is TGTGCCAGCAGCTTAGTCGGGGGGGCAAGCGGAAACACCATATATTTT. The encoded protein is CASSLVGGASGNTIYF.

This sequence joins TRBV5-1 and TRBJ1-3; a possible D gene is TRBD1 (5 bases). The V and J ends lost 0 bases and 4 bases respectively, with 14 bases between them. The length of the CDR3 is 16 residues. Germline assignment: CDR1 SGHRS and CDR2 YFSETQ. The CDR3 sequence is CASSLEQIRGGNTIYF. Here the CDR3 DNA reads TGCGCCAGCAGCTTGGAACAAATAAGGGGAGGAAACACCATATATTTT.

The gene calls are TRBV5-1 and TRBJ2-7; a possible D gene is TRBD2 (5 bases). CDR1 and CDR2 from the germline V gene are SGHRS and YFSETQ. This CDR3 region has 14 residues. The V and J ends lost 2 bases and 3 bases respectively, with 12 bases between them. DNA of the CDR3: TGCGCCAGCAGCTTCGAGGGTAAGGGCTACGAGCAGTACTTC. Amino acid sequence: CASSFEGKGYEQYF.

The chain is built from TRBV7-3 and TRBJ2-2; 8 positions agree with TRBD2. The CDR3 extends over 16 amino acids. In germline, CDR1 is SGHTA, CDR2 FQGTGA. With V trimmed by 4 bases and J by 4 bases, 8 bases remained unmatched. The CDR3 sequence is CASSSPLAGTTGELFF. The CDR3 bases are TGTGCCAGCAGCTCGCCTTTAGCGGGAACCACCGGGGAGCTGTTTTTT.

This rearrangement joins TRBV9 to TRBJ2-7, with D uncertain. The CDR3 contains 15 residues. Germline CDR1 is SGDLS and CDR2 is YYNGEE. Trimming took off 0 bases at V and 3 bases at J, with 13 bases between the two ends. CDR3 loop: CASSVGLTGYYEQYF. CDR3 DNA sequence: TGTGCCAGCAGCGTAGGTCTGACCGGGTACTACGAGCAGTACTTC.

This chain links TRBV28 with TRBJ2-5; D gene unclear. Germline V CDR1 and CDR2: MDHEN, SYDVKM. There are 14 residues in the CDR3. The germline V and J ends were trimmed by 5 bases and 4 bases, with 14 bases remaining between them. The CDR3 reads CASSPPAGAETQYF. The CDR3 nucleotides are TGTGCCAGCAGTCCCCCGGCAGGCGCAGAGACCCAGTACTTC. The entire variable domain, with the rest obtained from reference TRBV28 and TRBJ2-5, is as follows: DVKVTQSSRYLVKRTGEKVFLECVQDMDHENMFWYRQDPGLGLRLIYFSYDVKMKEKGDIPEGYSVSREKKERFSLILESASTNQTSMYLCASSPPAGAETQYFGPGTRLLVL.

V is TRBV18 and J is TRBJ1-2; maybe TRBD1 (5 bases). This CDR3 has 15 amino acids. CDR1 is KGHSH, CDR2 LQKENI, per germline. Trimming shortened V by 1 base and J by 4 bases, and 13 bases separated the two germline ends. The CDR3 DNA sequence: TGTGCCAGCTCACCACAGGAGGGGCAGACCTATGGCTACACCTTC. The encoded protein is CASSPQEGQTYGYTF.

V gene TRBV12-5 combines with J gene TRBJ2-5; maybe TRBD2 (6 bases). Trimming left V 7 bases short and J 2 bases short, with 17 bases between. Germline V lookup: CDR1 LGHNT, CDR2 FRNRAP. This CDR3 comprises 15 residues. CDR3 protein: CASAPVGGRQETQYF. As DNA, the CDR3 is TGTGCTAGTGCCCCGGTGGGGGGACGACAAGAGACCCAGTACTTC.

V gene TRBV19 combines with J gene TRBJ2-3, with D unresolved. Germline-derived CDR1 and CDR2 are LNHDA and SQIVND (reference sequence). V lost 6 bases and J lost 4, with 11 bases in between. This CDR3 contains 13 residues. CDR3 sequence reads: CASSTLVADTQYF. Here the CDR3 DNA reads TGTGCCAGTAGCACCTTAGTTGCAGATACGCAGTATTTT.